This section outlines one T cell receptor beta chain sequence together with its context. This clone was seen a handful of times. Its specific antigen is unknown. Qualities for individual bases were not recorded, and no much larger clone is one base off. Another Seattle source contributed samples from volunteer blood donors who had recovered from COVID-19. Each collaborating institution followed its own protocols to collect whole blood in K2EDTA tubes. Collaborator samples were shipped for TCRbeta analysis as frozen whole blood, isolated PBMCs, or DNA extracted from either sample type. These data belong to a study of blood T cell repertoires in COVID-19 (dated by TCRdb to the early 2020s). For context, the study as a whole: The collaborator samples originated in the United States, Italy and Spain and spanned the acute and convalescent phases of COVID-19. The material from the prospective study consisted of cDNA or gDNA derived from T cells, B-cell-depleted T cells, or PBMCs. Deeply sampled blood TCRbeta repertoires from subjects exposed to, actively infected with, or recovered from COVID-19 were included in the dataset. The repertoires were released in a freely available public database meant as a resource for research on the immune response to SARS-CoV-2. Samples were obtained from the ongoing ImmuneRACE study (first 160 participants) and from about 1,300 subjects provided by 6 global collaborators. A de-identified subject ID, COVID-19 status, age in years and sex were almost always included in the sample metadata. Where HLA class I and class II types were available, the types were taken from metadata supplied by the sample provider, not from assay-based typing.

The germline V gene (reference sequence) supplies CDR1 LNHDA and CDR2 SQIVND. The CDR3 runs 14 amino acids, cysteine and phenylalanine included. The read is trimmed to its CDR3 DNA, 42 bases read in frame from base 1. Clipping removes 4 bases from V and 7 bases from J, with 2 as the unmatched junction base count. The study at large found these results: How much clinical and demographic metadata was included differed by source and by participant, and the metadata was provided uncurated.

The immunoSEQ Assay, a bias-controlled multiplex PCR, was used to amplify TCRbeta CDR3 regions from genomic DNA. In the paper's pipeline: Within the assay, amplification of reference gene primers was used to estimate how many nucleated cells each sample contained. To quantify the absolute abundance of each unique TCRbeta CDR3 rearrangement, sequence reads were collapsed and filtered. For each sample, productive Simpson clonality was calculated by taking the square root of Simpson's diversity index across productive rearrangements. Entries here come from immuneACCESS through TCRdb and include only in-frame sequences with V and J called. Some clones fail to appear in such tables; in the studies checked, an unresolved V gene covers under half of the shortfall, and the cause of the remainder is unknown. For V, J and clone size, that table is used; D and trimming come from the DNA. This sample lists roughly 260,000 clones; more than 70% were detected once. Together, the top ten hold roughly 2% of the sample.

The rearranged chain carries TRBV19 and TRBJ2-1; 12 bases in the middle match TRBD2. Input material: peripheral blood. This clonotype was sampled from a woman aged 35 to 49 who had recovered from COVID-19. CDR3 protein: CASSRLAGANEQFF. The DNA sequence is as follows: TGTGCCAGTAGTAGACTAGCGGGAGCGAATGAGCAGTTCTTC. With the portions outside the CDR3 filled from the reference TRBV19 and TRBJ2-1 genes, the complete variable region becomes DGGITQSPKYLFRKEGQNVTLSCEQNLNHDAMYWYRQDPGQGLRLIYYSQIVNDFQKGDIAEGYSVSREKKESFPLTVTSAQKNPTAFYLCASSRLAGANEQFFGPGTRLTVL.